The 18 T cell receptor beta chains presented below share a single source sample, sequenced in a study of beta chain features in type 1 diabetes. Study conclusions and caveats: The study found moderately but significantly shorter TCRB CDR3s in all four CD4+ subsets of Type 1 diabetes patients.

Antigen specificity for these receptors is unknown. What was sequenced were expressed TCRB transcripts, since all of the isolated RNA had been reverse transcribed. TCRdb's table, derived via immunoSEQ multiplex PCR, lists solely in-frame clones and lacks some. The sample records fewer than 350,000 clones, around 16% being singletons. What was sequenced was naive CD4+ T cells from blood. All receptors derive from a man younger than 30 with type 1 diabetes.

The chain links TRBV5-6 to TRBJ1-2; possible D gene TRBD1, 5 bases. CDR3 length: 13 amino acids. V lost 2 bases and J 4 bases, leaving 9 bases between the germline ends. Per the germline V gene, CDR1 is SGHDT and CDR2 is YYEEEE. CDR3 residues: CASSFGHLYGYTF. The CDR3 bases are TGTGCCAGCAGCTTTGGACACCTCTATGGCTACACCTTC.

In this sample, this clone turned up a few times. This chain links TRBV7-7 with TRBJ2-3; D might be TRBD2 (5 bases). The CDR3 spans 14 residues. Germline-derived CDR1 and CDR2 are SSHAT and FNYEAQ (reference sequence). Trimming left V 2 bases short and J 5 bases short, with 11 bases between. CDR3 amino acids: CASSLLGVKDTQYF. In DNA, the CDR3 is TGTGCCAGCAGCTTACTGGGAGTTAAAGATACGCAGTATTTT.

The chain couples TRBV28 to TRBJ2-7; 9 nucleotides line up with TRBD1. This CDR3 has 13 amino acids. Germline CDR1 and CDR2: MDHEN and SYDVKM. V dropped 5 bases and J dropped 11; count of bases not matched to a gene: 10. In DNA, the CDR3 is TGTGCCAGCAGTCGGGGACAGGGAAAGAGAAAGTACTTC. Encoded protein: CASSRGQGKRKYF.

The chain carries TRBV28 and TRBJ2-7, with D perhaps TRBD1 (6 bases). Looked up from germline, CDR1 is MDHEN and CDR2 is SYDVKM. V dropped 8 bases and J dropped 2 bases, with 10 bases sitting between them. The CDR3 length is 12 residues. DNA of the CDR3: TGTGCCAGCGTCGGACAGACCTACGAGCAGTACTTC. This sequence encodes CASVGQTYEQYF.

The rearrangement uses TRBV7-2 and TRBJ2-7; 8 bases match TRBD2. J was trimmed by 2 bases and V by 5 bases; bases with no gene match: 11. Germline CDR1 and CDR2: SGHTA and FQGNSA. The CDR3 has 16 residues. The CDR3 here is CASSPAAGGATYEQYF. The DNA of the CDR3 is TGTGCCAGCAGCCCGGCGGCGGGGGGCGCAACCTACGAGCAGTACTTC.

This chain uses TRBV9 with TRBJ2-2, with D possibly matching TRBD1 (6 bases). In germline, CDR1 is SGDLS, CDR2 YYNGEE. V was cut by 5 bases and J by 2 bases, with 10 bases left in between. The length of the CDR3 is 14 residues. CDR3 bases: TGTGCCAGCAGTACCAGGGGAAACACCGGGGAGCTGTTTTTT. It codes for CASSTRGNTGELFF. The complete variable domain, with remaining parts taken from reference TRBV9 and TRBJ2-2, reads DSGVTQTPKHLITATGQRVTLRCSPRSGDLSVYWYQQSLDQGLQFLIQYYNGEERAKGNILERFSAQQFPDLHSELNLSSLELGDSALYFCASSTRGNTGELFFGEGSRLTVL.

Here the CDR3 DNA reads TGTGCCAGCAGTTATCTGGGGCCCACCACTGAAGCTTTCTTT. This gives the protein CASSYLGPTTEAFF. The V gene is TRBV6-5, the J gene TRBJ1-1; D is perhaps TRBD1 (5 bases). Trimming removed 3 bases at V and 4 bases at J, with 12 bases between. Looked up from germline, CDR1 is MNHEY and CDR2 is SVGAGI. This CDR3 spans 14 amino acids.

In its sample, this clone was seen a few times. The DNA for the CDR3 is TGTGCCAGCGGCCGAGGTCTCCGAGGCGATGAGCAGTTCTTC. Translating it yields CASGRGLRGDEQFF. This rearrangement joins TRBV21-1 to TRBJ2-1; the D call of TRBD2 is as the table states it, not checked on the DNA. TRBV21-1 is an annotated pseudogene. The length of the CDR3 is 14 residues.

This clone has more than one count but fewer than ten. The rearrangement links TRBV6-5 to TRBJ1-1, with D perhaps TRBD1 (6 bases). The V and J ends lost 0 bases and 1 base respectively, with 6 bases between them. The CDR3 is 14 residues long. Germline CDR1 MNHEY, CDR2 SVGAGI. CDR3 residues: CASSYSDRNTEAFF. CDR3 coding DNA: TGTGCCAGCAGTTACTCGGACAGGAACACTGAAGCTTTCTTT.

In this sample, this clone turned up a few times. The gene calls are TRBV6-6 and TRBJ2-5, with 7 bases fitting TRBD2. The CDR3 has 12 amino acids. CDR1 is MNHNY, CDR2 SVGAGI, per germline (reference sequence). J was trimmed by 3 bases and V by 6 bases; bases with no gene match: 1. The CDR3 DNA reads TGTGCCAGCAGGGCGGGGGAAGAGACCCAGTACTTC. Protein sequence: CASRAGEETQYF.

The chain joins TRBV9 to TRBJ2-3; D is possibly TRBD2 (6 bases). The CDR3 spans 15 residues. Trimming shortened V by 0 bases and J by 2 bases, and 10 bases separated the two germline ends. Germline CDR1 and CDR2: SGDLS and YYNGEE. CDR3: CASSVAGDFTDTQYF. The CDR3 region has the DNA TGTGCCAGCAGCGTAGCGGGGGACTTCACAGATACGCAGTATTTT.

The J gene is TRBJ2-7, the V gene TRBV2; TRBD1 is a possible D gene (6 bases). V shed 6 bases and J shed 4 bases, with 16 bases lying between them. This CDR3 has 14 amino acids. Germline V gene data show CDR1 as SNHLY and CDR2 as FYNNEI. The CDR3, as DNA: TGTGCCAGCAGATCACAGGGTACGGGATACGAGCAGTACTTC. The encoded protein is CASRSQGTGYEQYF.

V is TRBV5-4 and J is TRBJ2-7, with D perhaps TRBD1 (5 bases). Trimming removed 4 bases from V and 4 bases from J, with 9 bases in between. Germline lookup yields CDR1 SGHNT and CDR2 YYREEE (reference sequence). The CDR3 covers 12 residues. CDR3 DNA: TGTGCCAGCAGCAGCGACAGTTACGAGCAGTACTTC. It is translated as CASSSDSYEQYF.

This clone was detected a few times. The chain combines TRBV28 with TRBJ2-1, with a tentative D call TRBD2 (6 bases). CDR1 is MDHEN and CDR2 is SYDVKM in the germline V gene. Trimming took 6 bases from V and 13 from J, leaving 19 bases between them. The CDR3 is made up of 13 amino acids. The CDR3 region is CASRPQRLGGQFF. The CDR3 nucleotides read TGTGCCAGCAGACCCCAGCGTTTGGGGGGTCAGTTCTTC.

V is TRBV14 and J is TRBJ2-5, with TRBD1 matching over 9 bases. CDR3 length equals 16 residues. V gave up 3 bases and J gave up 2 bases; unmatched junction bases: 7. CDR1 and CDR2 (germline): SGHDN, FVKESK. CDR3 in amino acids: CASSQRGQGLQETQYF. The CDR3 nucleotides read TGTGCCAGCAGCCAGAGAGGACAGGGGCTGCAAGAGACCCAGTACTTC.

The chain couples TRBV6-4 to TRBJ2-3; 9 nucleotides match TRBD2. V was pared by 4 bases and J by 5 bases, with 4 bases of the junction left unmatched. This CDR3 is 14 amino acids long. Germline CDR1 MRHNA, CDR2 SNTAGT. CDR3 DNA: TGTGCCAGCAGTGTAGCGGGGGCCGTAGATACGCAGTATTTT. Translated: CASSVAGAVDTQYF.

This clone occurred once. The V and J genes are TRBV18 and TRBJ2-2, with 7 bases aligning to TRBD2. V lost 3 bases and J lost 6; bases outside the gene matches: 4. This CDR3 spans 14 amino acids. Germline V CDR1 and CDR2: KGHSH, LQKENI. The CDR3 bases are TGTGCCAGCTCACCTCCCGCGGGGGCCGGGGAGCTGTTTTTT. This sequence encodes CASSPPAGAGELFF.

This clone was seen more than once but under ten times. This sequence joins TRBV5-1 and TRBJ2-1; tentative D call: TRBD2 (6 bases). Germline CDR1 and CDR2: SGHRS and YFSETQ. V dropped 0 bases and J dropped 3 bases, with 7 bases sitting between them. This CDR3 comprises 14 residues. The CDR3 region is CASSLGDFYNEQFF. In nucleotides, the CDR3 is TGCGCCAGCAGCTTGGGGGACTTCTACAATGAGCAGTTCTTC.